One sample yielded the 4 T cell receptor beta chains listed below, sequenced in a study of CD8 T cells in ankylosing spondylitis. Findings of the study overall: For ankylosing spondylitis blood, a TCR beta motif of 8 or 9 highly homologous variants appeared characteristic.

Their antigen targets remain unknown. MiXCR, run by TCRdb on the 5' RACE reads, gives a single entry per CDR3 protein. This sample has fewer than 450,000 distinct CDR3 sequences; more than 15% occur once, and the top ten carry just over 1%. Sequencing was performed on blood, either unsorted or a sorted T cell fraction (not recorded which). The receptors derive from a male donor with ankylosing spondylitis.

This clonotype has only a few counts. The V call is TRBV4-3, the J call TRBJ1-1; 7 bases agree with TRBD1. The V segment lost 1 base and the J segment 5 bases; nucleotides outside the gene matches: 7. The germline V gene has CDR1 LGHNA and CDR2 YSLEER. The CDR3 runs 15 residues. The CDR3 region is CASSQVRGVGTEAFF. CDR3 coding DNA: TGCGCCAGCAGCCAAGTCAGGGGGGTAGGGACTGAAGCTTTCTTT.

This clonotype was picked up a small number of times. The chain combines TRBV4-2 with TRBJ1-3, with unresolved D. The CDR3 has 16 amino acids. Looked up from germline, CDR1 is LGHNA and CDR2 is YNFKEQ. Deletions cut 3 bases from V and 5 bases from J, with 17 bases between. In DNA form, the CDR3 reads TGTGCCAGCAGCCAGTCGTTAGTCGAAGGGCGAAACACCATATATTTT. Its translation: CASSQSLVEGRNTIYF.

This clonotype was detected ten times or more. The chain employs TRBV10-3 and TRBJ1-1, with 9 bases lining up with TRBD1. This CDR3 has 14 residues. The germline V gene has CDR1 ENHRY and CDR2 SYGVKD. V lost 0 bases and J lost 5; bases outside the gene matches: 1. The CDR3: CAISESGQGTEAFF. CDR3 DNA sequence: TGTGCCATCAGTGAGTCGGGACAGGGAACTGAAGCTTTCTTT.

This clonotype was observed many times. The V call is TRBV20-1, the J call TRBJ1-4; D perhaps matches TRBD1 (6 bases). This CDR3 comprises 15 residues. CDR1 and CDR2 (germline): DFQATT, SNEGSKA (reference sequence). V lost 0 bases and J 4 bases, leaving 12 bases between the germline ends. CDR3 DNA: TGCAGTGCTAGAGATGCCAGGGGCTTTAATGAAAAACTGTTTTTT. Amino acids: CSARDARGFNEKLFF.